This T cell receptor beta chain was captured in a study of blood T cell repertoires in COVID-19. In germline, CDR1 is MNHNY, CDR2 SVGAGI (reference sequence). The CDR3 is made up of 15 amino acids. Losses at the gene ends were 10 bases for V and 6 bases for J; bases not matched to a gene: 13. TCRdb's copy holds only in-frame clones and misses some; the assay was immunoSEQ multiplex PCR. Found here are about 68,000 clones, approximately 85% of them singletons; the top ten hold roughly 24%. The rearrangement uses TRBV6-6 and TRBJ2-2; 8 bases line up with TRBD1. The sample comprised peripheral blood. The clonotype comes from a man aged 50 to 60 with acute or convalescent COVID-19. The DNA for the CDR3 is TGTGCCACCCAAACAGGGGGACGCGTCGCCGGGGAGCTGTTTTTT. It is translated as CATQTGGRVAGELFF.